These 2 T cell receptor beta chains share one sample of origin, sequenced in a study. Produced via immunoSEQ multiplex PCR; TCRdb's table is partial and in-frame only. The sample comprises around 50,000 clones, approximately 95% of which are singletons, and about 10% rests with the top ten. Sequencing used PBMCs. The receptor set was obtained from a middle-aged man with rheumatoid arthritis.

This clone was picked up one time. The J gene is TRBJ2-1, the V gene TRBV7-8, with D unresolved. CDR3 length: 15 amino acids. CDR1 is SGHVS, CDR2 FQNEAQ, per germline. Trimming pared 5 bases from V and 5 bases from J, leaving 16 bases between. In DNA form, the CDR3 reads TGTGCCAGCAGCCGAGGCCAGAGGAATAACAATGAGCAGTTCTTC. Its translation: CASSRGQRNNNEQFF.

The chain recombines TRBV18 with TRBJ1-2; the D is unclear. CDR3 length: 12 amino acids. In germline, CDR1 is KGHSH, CDR2 LQKENI. Trimming took off 3 bases at V and 3 bases at J, with 5 bases between the two ends. CDR3 DNA sequence: TGTGCCAGCTCACCGACGGACTATGGCTACACCTTC. Amino acid sequence: CASSPTDYGYTF. The whole variable domain, remainder taken from reference TRBV18 and TRBJ1-2, is NAGVMQNPRHLVRRRGQEARLRCSPMKGHSHVYWYRQLPEEGLKFMVYLQKENIIDESGMPKERFSAEFPKEGPSILRIQQVVRGDSAAYFCASSPTDYGYTFGSGTRLTVV.